The next 32 T cell receptor beta chains were all read from a single sample in a study of siplizumab effects on memory and regulatory T cells. The repertoire was sequenced with immunoSEQ multiplex PCR; TCRdb's copy has only in-frame clones and lacks some. Of approximately 82,000 clones in the sample, approximately 90% were seen once. Source material: Tregs sorted from blood. The receptors here all came from a human donor in good health.

This sequence joins TRBV19 and TRBJ1-4; D is undetermined. The CDR3 covers 14 residues. Trimming stripped 1 base from V and 6 bases from J, with 9 bases between. CDR1 and CDR2 from the germline V gene are LNHDA and SQIVND (reference sequence). CDR3 region: CASSIAGYHEKLFF. The CDR3 DNA follows: TGTGCCAGTAGTATAGCGGGGTATCATGAAAAACTGTTTTTT.

The chain has TRBV7-9 and TRBJ1-6; maybe TRBD1 (5 bases). This CDR3 region has 14 residues. Germline CDR1 is SEHNR and CDR2 is FQNEAQ (reference sequence). Trimming took off 5 bases at V and 11 bases at J, with 16 bases between the two ends. CDR3 in amino acids: CASSQGTATAPLHF. CDR3 nucleotides: TGTGCCAGCAGCCAAGGGACGGCCACAGCACCCCTCCACTTT.

V gene TRBV28 combines with J gene TRBJ2-3, with D unclear. Per germline, CDR1 MDHEN and CDR2 SYDVKM. CDR3 length: 11 amino acids. V dropped 2 bases and J dropped 6 bases, with 3 bases sitting between them. The CDR3 spells CASSLADTQYF. For the CDR3, the DNA is TGTGCCAGCAGTTTAGCGGATACGCAGTATTTT. The full variable domain, its missing parts supplied by reference TRBV28 and TRBJ2-3, is DVKVTQSSRYLVKRTGEKVFLECVQDMDHENMFWYRQDPGLGLRLIYFSYDVKMKEKGDIPEGYSVSREKKERFSLILESASTNQTSMYLCASSLADTQYFGPGTRLTVL.

The chain has TRBV5-5 and TRBJ2-1; a possible D gene is TRBD2 (5 bases). The CDR3 runs 17 residues. In germline, CDR1 is SGHKS, CDR2 YYEKEE (reference sequence). V lost 5 bases and J lost 2, with 20 bases in between. The CDR3: CASSRTLGSSPYNEQFF. The CDR3 nucleotides read TGTGCCAGCAGTCGGACTCTAGGTAGTTCTCCCTACAATGAGCAGTTCTTC.

The chain combines TRBV2 with TRBJ1-4; 11 bases match TRBD1. CDR1 is SNHLY and CDR2 is FYNNEI in the germline V gene. With V trimmed by 9 bases and J by 8 bases, 11 bases remained unmatched. The CDR3 is 15 residues long. CDR3 sequence (DNA): TGTGCCAGAAGGAGGACAGGGGGCGCGTACGAAAAACTGTTTTTT. It is translated as CARRRTGGAYEKLFF.

V usage is TRBV28 and J usage is TRBJ1-3; D gene ambiguous. The CDR3 spans 16 residues. The germline gives CDR1 MDHEN, CDR2 SYDVKM. The V gene lost 3 bases and the J gene lost 4 bases, with 16 bases spanning the gap. The CDR3 is CASSLPGLNPGNTIYF. DNA of the CDR3: TGTGCCAGCAGTTTGCCTGGACTGAATCCCGGAAACACCATATATTTT.

V gene TRBV5-1 combines with J gene TRBJ1-4, with D possibly TRBD1 on 5 matching bases. Trimming shortened V by 3 bases and J by 2 bases, and 11 bases separated the two germline ends. Looked up from germline, CDR1 is SGHRS and CDR2 is YFSETQ. The CDR3 covers 15 residues. CDR3 in amino acids: CASSYHGTTNEKLFF. The CDR3 nucleotides read TGCGCCAGCAGCTACCACGGGACGACTAATGAAAAACTGTTTTTT.

V and J are TRBV10-2 and TRBJ2-7; 10 bases match TRBD1. The V gene end was trimmed by 5 bases and the J gene end by 3 bases; junction bases not matched to a gene: 7. Per the germline V gene, CDR1 is WSHSY and CDR2 is SAAADI. This CDR3 has 15 residues. Here the CDR3 DNA reads TGCGCCAGCAGTTGGGGGACAGGGGTGTTCTACGAGCAGTACTTC. The encoded protein is CASSWGTGVFYEQYF.

The chain joins TRBV11-3 to TRBJ2-1; TRBD1 is a possible D gene (5 bases). V was trimmed by 5 bases and J by 0 bases, leaving 8 bases between them. The CDR3 runs to 14 residues. The germline V gene encodes CDR1 SGHNT and CDR2 YENEEA. The CDR3 region has the DNA TGTGCCAGCAGCCGGACAAGCTCCTACAATGAGCAGTTCTTC. Protein: CASSRTSSYNEQFF.

The gene calls are TRBV5-1 and TRBJ2-2; 8 bases agree with TRBD1. V dropped 1 base and J dropped 3; count of bases not matched to a gene: 2. CDR1 is SGHRS, CDR2 YFSETQ, per germline. This CDR3 region has 15 residues. The CDR3 here is CASSLRTGYTGELFF. CDR3 nucleotide sequence: TGCGCCAGCAGCTTGAGGACAGGGTACACCGGGGAGCTGTTTTTT.

This chain connects TRBV28 to TRBJ1-6; D is unresolved. The CDR3 totals 14 residues. V was shortened by 6 bases and J by 3 bases, with 9 bases between the two germline ends. The germline V gene encodes CDR1 MDHEN and CDR2 SYDVKM. The CDR3 spells CASRAALYNSPLHF. In DNA, the CDR3 is TGTGCCAGCAGGGCAGCACTCTATAATTCACCCCTCCACTTT.

J is TRBJ2-5 and V is TRBV6-5; D may be TRBD1 (5 bases). CDR3 size: 15 residues. Per the germline V gene, CDR1 is MNHEY and CDR2 is SVGAGI. Trimming shortened V by 3 bases and J by 7 bases, and 18 bases separated the two germline ends. As DNA, the CDR3 is TGTGCCAGCAGTTATAGGCAGGGTGGCAGATGGACCCAGTACTTC. Amino acids: CASSYRQGGRWTQYF.

The sample holds a few counts of this clone. The V gene is TRBV30, the J gene TRBJ2-7, with TRBD2 as a possible D gene (7 bases). V lost 4 bases to trimming and J lost 1 base, with 14 bases between them. Germline loops: CDR1 GTSNPN, CDR2 SVGIG (reference sequence). The CDR3 extends over 14 amino acids. The CDR3 here is CAWKGLGGSYEQYF. Here the CDR3 DNA reads TGTGCCTGGAAAGGACTAGGGGGATCCTACGAGCAGTACTTC.

This clone is a singleton in its sample. This sequence joins TRBV28 and TRBJ1-4; 8 bases align to TRBD1. The CDR3 covers 15 residues. The germline CDR1 and CDR2 sequences are MDHEN and SYDVKM. The ends lost 6 bases at V and 7 bases at J; junction bases unmatched: 10. As DNA, the CDR3 is TGTGCCAGCAGCCCTACTGGACAGGGAGGTGAAAAACTGTTTTTT. It translates to CASSPTGQGGEKLFF. Full variable domain (rest looked up from reference TRBV28 and TRBJ1-4): DVKVTQSSRYLVKRTGEKVFLECVQDMDHENMFWYRQDPGLGLRLIYFSYDVKMKEKGDIPEGYSVSREKKERFSLILESASTNQTSMYLCASSPTGQGGEKLFFGSGTQLSVL.

The chain carries TRBV4-3 and TRBJ2-7, with 9 bases fitting TRBD1. The CDR3 is made up of 16 amino acids. V dropped 3 bases and J dropped 2; count of bases not matched to a gene: 8. Germline V gene lookup returns CDR1 LGHNA and CDR2 YSLEER. The DNA for the CDR3 is TGCGCCAGCAGCCAGGCCCCGGGACAGGGTCCCTACGAGCAGTACTTC. Translating gives CASSQAPGQGPYEQYF.

The CDR3 DNA follows: TGTGCCAGCAGTTACTCGTGGGGACCCTCTGGAAACACCATATATTTT. It codes for CASSYSWGPSGNTIYF. The chain carries TRBV6-5 and TRBJ1-3; weak D call: TRBD1 (5 bases). The V end lost 0 bases, the J end lost 0 bases, and 9 bases lay between the germline ends. CDR3 length: 16 residues. Germline values: CDR1 MNHEY, CDR2 SVGAGI.

This rearrangement joins TRBV6-1 to TRBJ1-6; possibly TRBD1 for D (6 bases). Germline assignment: CDR1 MNHNS and CDR2 SASEGT. This CDR3 spans 16 amino acids. Trimming stripped 4 bases from V and 9 bases from J, with 19 bases between. The CDR3 coding sequence is TGTGCCAGCAGTGTTCCGGGGGCGTCTCTAGGTTCACCCCTCCACTTT. It translates to CASSVPGASLGSPLHF.

This clone has a single count. This sequence joins TRBV11-3 and TRBJ2-7; TRBD2 might be the D (6 bases). This CDR3 is built from 14 residues. V lost 10 bases, J lost 0 bases, and 16 bases lay in between. Germline loops: CDR1 SGHNT, CDR2 YENEEA. CDR3 loop: CATTRGSLSYEQYF. CDR3 coding DNA: TGTGCCACCACCCGGGGGTCGCTCTCCTACGAGCAGTACTTC.

The rearrangement joins TRBV7-3 to TRBJ2-3; D gene unclear. V lost 1 base, J lost 4 bases, and 6 bases lay in between. CDR3 length equals 13 residues. The germline V gene has CDR1 SGHTA and CDR2 FQGTGA. The CDR3 here is CASSLSRPDTQYF. As DNA, the CDR3 is TGTGCCAGCAGCTTAAGCCGGCCAGATACGCAGTATTTT.

The chain is built from TRBV7-8 and TRBJ2-1; 9 bases align to TRBD1. The CDR3 spans 15 residues. Unmatched junction bases numbered 9, after V lost 4 bases and J lost 8 bases. Germline CDR1 is SGHVS and CDR2 is FQNEAQ. The CDR3 region is CASSSGQGWFYEQFF. CDR3 coding DNA: TGTGCCAGCAGCTCCGGACAGGGGTGGTTCTATGAGCAGTTCTTC.

This clone showed up many times. This chain connects TRBV5-6 to TRBJ1-3; no clear D gene. V was trimmed by 4 bases and J by 0 bases, leaving 11 bases between them. The germline V gene has CDR1 SGHDT and CDR2 YYEEEE. The CDR3 length is 15 residues. CDR3 in amino acids: CASSIRSLSGNTIYF. Here the CDR3 DNA reads TGTGCCAGCAGCATTAGGAGTCTCTCTGGAAACACCATATATTTT.

The V and J genes are TRBV18 and TRBJ1-2; no clear D gene. The CDR3 spans 13 residues. Per the germline V gene, CDR1 is KGHSH and CDR2 is LQKENI. V was clipped by 4 bases and J by 5 bases, with 11 bases between them. The CDR3 DNA is TGTGCCAGCTCACTCGATCCTTTATATGGCTACACCTTC. Amino acid sequence: CASSLDPLYGYTF.

The chain recombines TRBV11-2 with TRBJ2-2, with 8 bases lining up with TRBD2. The CDR3 extends over 17 amino acids. V shed 4 bases, J shed 4 bases, and the junction held 11 bases outside the gene matches. Per germline, CDR1 SGHAT and CDR2 FQNNGV. CDR3 DNA sequence: TGTGCCAGCAGCTACAGGAGGGTCGCGGGGGGCACCGGGGAGCTGTTTTTT. It is translated as CASSYRRVAGGTGELFF.

The chain combines TRBV19 with TRBJ2-5; the D gene is possibly TRBD2 (6 bases). CDR1 LNHDA and CDR2 SQIVND come from the germline V gene (reference sequence). This CDR3 spans 14 amino acids. The V gene lost 5 bases and the J gene lost 3 bases, with 13 bases spanning the gap. The CDR3 sequence: CASSGGRLKETQYF. CDR3 bases: TGTGCCAGTAGTGGGGGGAGGCTAAAAGAGACCCAGTACTTC.

The V and J genes are TRBV7-2 and TRBJ2-7, with TRBD2 as a possible D gene (7 bases). The V end was cut by 3 bases, the J end by 2 bases, with 17 bases between. There are 16 residues in the CDR3. Germline loops: CDR1 SGHTA, CDR2 FQGNSA. CDR3 region: CASSFIGGAPTYEQYF. Here the CDR3 DNA reads TGTGCCAGCAGCTTTATAGGGGGGGCCCCCACCTACGAGCAGTACTTC. The whole variable domain, filled in from reference TRBV7-2 and TRBJ2-7, reads GAGVSQSPSNKVTEKGKDVELRCDPISGHTALYWYRQSLGQGLEFLIYFQGNSAPDKSGLPSDRFSAERTGGSVSTLTIQRTQQEDSAVYLCASSFIGGAPTYEQYFGPGTRLTVT.

The rearrangement uses TRBV6-6 and TRBJ1-5, with D possibly TRBD1 on 6 matching bases. This CDR3 contains 15 residues. CDR1 and CDR2 from the germline V gene are MNHNY and SVGAGI (reference sequence). The V end lost 6 bases, the J end lost 0 bases, and 12 bases lay between the germline ends. The CDR3 region has the DNA TGTGCCAGCAGATCGACAGGATATAGCAATCAGCCCCAGCATTTT. Translation gives CASRSTGYSNQPQHF.

This clone has just one count. The chain recombines TRBV18 with TRBJ2-3, with TRBD2 matching over 8 bases. V dropped 8 bases and J dropped 5; count of bases not matched to a gene: 24. The CDR3 is 19 amino acids. Germline V gives CDR1 KGHSH, CDR2 LQKENI. The CDR3 bases are TGTGCCAGCCCCCCAGATCTGAAGTCTGCGGGGGGCCGGGAAGATACGCAGTATTTT. Protein product: CASPPDLKSAGGREDTQYF.

The CDR3 coding sequence is TGTGCCAGCAGTTCGTCCAGGGCCTACGAGCAGTACTTC. Protein sequence: CASSSSRAYEQYF. The chain has TRBV6-5 and TRBJ2-7, with D maybe TRBD1 (5 bases). Trimming shortened V by 4 bases and J by 2 bases, and 9 bases separated the two germline ends. CDR1 and CDR2 from the germline V gene are MNHEY and SVGAGI. The CDR3 runs 13 residues.

The chain is built from TRBV18 and TRBJ1-5; a weak D match, TRBD1 (6 bases). This CDR3 has 15 residues. Germline lookup yields CDR1 KGHSH and CDR2 LQKENI. V was trimmed by 2 bases and J by 7 bases, leaving 15 bases between them. CDR3 coding DNA: TGTGCCAGCTCACCAACGGACGAGAGGGGGCAGCCCCAGCATTTT. It yields the protein CASSPTDERGQPQHF.

The CDR3 here is CASNRGRSNQPQHF. CDR3 coding DNA: TGTGCCAGCAATCGTGGCAGGAGCAATCAGCCCCAGCATTTT. The chain joins TRBV6-5 to TRBJ1-5; D unclear. Trimming took off 7 bases at V and 1 base at J, with 11 bases between the two ends. CDR1 is MNHEY and CDR2 is SVGAGI in the germline V gene. The CDR3 runs 14 residues.

This sequence joins TRBV11-2 and TRBJ2-6; D is possibly TRBD2 (5 bases). Trimming took 4 bases from V and 0 from J, leaving 16 bases between them. The CDR3 runs 18 residues. Germline values: CDR1 SGHAT, CDR2 FQNNGV. CDR3 region: CASSSRTGKFSGANVLTF. CDR3 DNA: TGTGCCAGCAGCTCAAGGACGGGAAAATTCTCTGGGGCCAACGTCCTGACTTTC.

The V and J genes are TRBV7-9 and TRBJ1-2; D is possibly TRBD1 (6 bases). Germline V CDR1 and CDR2: SEHNR, FQNEAQ (reference sequence). This CDR3 has 14 residues. V was clipped by 3 bases and J by 4 bases, with 12 bases between them. CDR3 protein: CASSFGGRLYGYTF. CDR3 bases: TGTGCCAGCAGCTTTGGGGGGCGCCTCTATGGCTACACCTTC.